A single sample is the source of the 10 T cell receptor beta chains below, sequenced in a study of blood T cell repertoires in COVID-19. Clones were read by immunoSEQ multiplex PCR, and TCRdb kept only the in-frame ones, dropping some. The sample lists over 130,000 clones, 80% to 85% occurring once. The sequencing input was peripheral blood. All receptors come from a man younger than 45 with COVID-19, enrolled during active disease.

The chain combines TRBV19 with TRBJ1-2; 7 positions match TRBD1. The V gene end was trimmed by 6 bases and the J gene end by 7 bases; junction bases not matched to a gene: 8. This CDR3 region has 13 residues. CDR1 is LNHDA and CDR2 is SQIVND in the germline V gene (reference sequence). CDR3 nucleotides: TGTGCCAGTAGAGCCAGGGGGAATAGTGGCTACACCTTC. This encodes CASRARGNSGYTF.

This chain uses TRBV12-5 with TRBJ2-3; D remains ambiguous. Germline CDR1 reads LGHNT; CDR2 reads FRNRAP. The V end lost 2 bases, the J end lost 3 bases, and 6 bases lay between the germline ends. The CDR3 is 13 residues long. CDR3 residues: CASGLLQTDTQYF. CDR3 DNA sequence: TGTGCTAGTGGTTTGTTGCAGACAGATACGCAGTATTTT. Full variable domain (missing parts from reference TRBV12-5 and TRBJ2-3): DARVTQTPRHKVTEMGQEVTMRCQPILGHNTVFWYRQTMMQGLELLAYFRNRAPLDDSGMPKDRFSAEMPDATLATLKIQPSEPRDSAVYFCASGLLQTDTQYFGPGTRLTVL.

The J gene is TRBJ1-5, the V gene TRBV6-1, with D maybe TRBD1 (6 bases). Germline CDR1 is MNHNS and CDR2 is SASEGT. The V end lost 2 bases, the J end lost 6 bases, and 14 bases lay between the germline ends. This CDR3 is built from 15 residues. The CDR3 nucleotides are TGTGCCAGCAGTGAATTCCGTCAGGGGACTCAGCCCCAGCATTTT. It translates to CASSEFRQGTQPQHF.

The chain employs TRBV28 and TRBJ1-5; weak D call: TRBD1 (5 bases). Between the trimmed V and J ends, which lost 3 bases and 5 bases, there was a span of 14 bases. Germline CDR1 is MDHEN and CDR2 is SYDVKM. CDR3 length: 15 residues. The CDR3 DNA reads TGTGCCAGCAGTTTCAAGGGGTGGAAGGATCAGCCCCAGCATTTT. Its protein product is CASSFKGWKDQPQHF.

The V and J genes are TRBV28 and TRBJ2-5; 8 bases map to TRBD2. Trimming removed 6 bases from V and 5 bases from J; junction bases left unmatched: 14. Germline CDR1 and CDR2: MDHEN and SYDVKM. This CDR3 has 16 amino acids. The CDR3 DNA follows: TGTGCCAGCAGCCCCCCCGGGCGGGAGGCGGGGGAGACCCAGTACTTC. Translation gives CASSPPGREAGETQYF.

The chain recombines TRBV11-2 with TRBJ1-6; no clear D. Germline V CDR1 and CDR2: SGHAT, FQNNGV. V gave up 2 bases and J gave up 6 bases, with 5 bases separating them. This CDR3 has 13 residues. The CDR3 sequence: CASSLSGNSPLHF. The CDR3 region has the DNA TGTGCCAGCAGCTTAAGCGGTAATTCACCCCTCCACTTT.

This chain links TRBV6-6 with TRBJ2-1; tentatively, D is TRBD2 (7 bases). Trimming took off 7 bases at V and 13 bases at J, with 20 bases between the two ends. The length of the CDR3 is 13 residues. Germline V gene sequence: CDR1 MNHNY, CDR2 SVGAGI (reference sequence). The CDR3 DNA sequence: TGTGCCAGCACCATCGCCCGGGGGGCTGCTCAGTTCTTC. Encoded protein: CASTIARGAAQFF.

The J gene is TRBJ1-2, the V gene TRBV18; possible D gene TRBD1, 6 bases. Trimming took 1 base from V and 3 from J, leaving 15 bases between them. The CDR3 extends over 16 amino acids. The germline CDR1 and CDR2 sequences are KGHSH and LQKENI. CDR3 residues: CASSPQPDRRYYGYTF. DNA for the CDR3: TGTGCCAGCTCACCACAACCGGACAGAAGGTACTATGGCTACACCTTC. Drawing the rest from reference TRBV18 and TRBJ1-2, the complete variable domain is NAGVMQNPRHLVRRRGQEARLRCSPMKGHSHVYWYRQLPEEGLKFMVYLQKENIIDESGMPKERFSAEFPKEGPSILRIQQVVRGDSAAYFCASSPQPDRRYYGYTFGSGTRLTVV.

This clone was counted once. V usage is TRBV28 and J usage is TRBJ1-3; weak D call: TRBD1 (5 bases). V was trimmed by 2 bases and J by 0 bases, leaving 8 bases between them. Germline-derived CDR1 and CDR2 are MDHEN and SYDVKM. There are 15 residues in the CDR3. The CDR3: CASSLQGVSGNTIYF. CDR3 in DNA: TGTGCCAGCAGTTTACAAGGGGTCTCTGGAAACACCATATATTTT.

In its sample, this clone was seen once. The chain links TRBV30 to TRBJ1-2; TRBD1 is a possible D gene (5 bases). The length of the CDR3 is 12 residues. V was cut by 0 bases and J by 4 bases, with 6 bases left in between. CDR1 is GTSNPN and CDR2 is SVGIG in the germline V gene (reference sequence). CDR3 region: CAWSVGPYGYTF. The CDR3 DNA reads TGTGCCTGGAGTGTGGGGCCCTATGGCTACACCTTC.